Listed here is a single TCR beta chain. TCRdb keeps only in-frame clones here, not all; method: immunoSEQ multiplex PCR. The sample lists over 200,000 clones, 70% to 90% seen once, with around 5.6% in the top ten. The CDR3 sequence is 16 residues long. Losses at the gene ends were 1 base for V and 3 bases for J; bases not matched to a gene: 5. Per germline, CDR1 MNHNS and CDR2 SASEGT. The entry originates in a study of cytomegalovirus exposure and HLA in healthy donors. This TCR came from a woman aged 18-29 years in good health and CMV-seronegative. Sequencing input: PBMCs. This chain connects TRBV6-1 to TRBJ2-7; 11 bases map to TRBD2. The CDR3 DNA is TGTGCCAGCAGTGAAGAACTAGCGGGGGCCCTCTACGAGCAGTACTTC. Amino acid sequence: CASSEELAGALYEQYF.